This T cell receptor (beta chain) appears in the sequencing data of a study of blood T cell repertoires in COVID-19. On the study more broadly: The samples span acute and convalescent COVID-19 from the United States, Italy and Spain.

CDR3 length equals 14 residues. V lost 0 bases and J 5 bases, leaving 8 bases between the germline ends. In germline, CDR1 is MNHNY, CDR2 SVGAGI (reference sequence). TCRdb's copy holds only in-frame clones and misses some; the assay was immunoSEQ multiplex PCR. The data contain 200,000 to 250,000 clones, around 85% of them singletons. V and J are TRBV6-6 and TRBJ2-1; D call uncertain. The sample taken for sequencing was PBMCs or T cells enriched from blood (not recorded which). This sequence was found in a woman between 50 and 59 years old in a cohort exposed to, infected with or recovered from COVID-19 (not recorded which). DNA for the CDR3: TGTGCCAGCAGTTACTCGAACTCGCACAATGAGCAGTTCTTC. This translates into CASSYSNSHNEQFF.